This entry features one TCR beta chain sequence. The data were obtained in a study of blood T cell repertoires in COVID-19. Germline V gives CDR1 MNHEY, CDR2 SMNVEV (reference sequence). The CDR3 has 13 amino acids. The trim removed 4 bases at V and 2 bases at J, leaving 1 base unmatched. Authors' data handling: Cell counts per sample came from amplifying reference gene primers. Repertoires were generated with immunoSEQ multiplex PCR, while TCRdb's copy carries only in-frame clones and drops some. Clonal size and the V and J genes are those of that table, whereas D and trimming came from the DNA. Here the sample spans roughly 86,000 clones, about nine tenths being singletons.

This chain uses TRBV27 with TRBJ2-5; 7 bases agree with TRBD1. Sequenced sample: peripheral blood. The receptor comes from a woman between 50 and 59 years old in a cohort sampled during active COVID-19. The CDR3 loop reads CASSWDRQETQYF. The CDR3 DNA is TGTGCCAGCAGTTGGGACAGACAAGAGACCCAGTACTTC.